This TCR beta chain emerged from a study of shared clonotypes between healthy human individuals. Study-wide findings and caveats: Among donors, the sharing of clonotypes was expected to be influenced by sequencing depth.

This table comes from immunoSEQ multiplex PCR, and its TCRdb copy is limited to in-frame clones, with some not included. The sample includes around 500,000 clones, roughly three quarters of them seen just once. On this clone itself: The target antigen is unknown.

Everyone who donated was a Caucasian adult who lived in Nashville, Tennessee. Germline assignment: CDR1 SGHRS and CDR2 YFSETQ. V was pared by 4 bases and J by 2 bases, with 3 bases of the junction left unmatched. The CDR3 contains 15 residues. The specimen sequenced was PBMCs. The chain recombines TRBV5-1 with TRBJ1-2, with 12 bases identical to TRBD1. The TCR originated in a woman in her thirties or forties in good health. Some clones in this sample may be carry-over from other donors' samples. The CDR3 region has the DNA TGCGCCAGCAGCGGTGGGACAGGGGGCAACTATGGCTACACCTTC. Translated: CASSGGTGGNYGYTF.